Shown below are 26 T cell receptor beta chains from a single sample sequenced in a study of T-cell memory formation after mild COVID-19. MiXCR was run by TCRdb on the 5' RACE reads, yielding one entry per CDR3 protein. The sample includes approximately 98,000 distinct CDR3 sequences, 15% to 20% seen only once; the top ten take about 6%. Sequencing was done on a sample of PBMCs or a T cell subset sorted from them (not recorded which). All receptors derive from a young man who had mild COVID-19 (a few samples of this study predate the infection). Cell type and time point are not known.

The chain links TRBV10-3 to TRBJ1-4; TRBD1 might be the D (5 bases). The CDR3 consists of 13 residues. Germline V gene lookup returns CDR1 ENHRY and CDR2 SYGVKD. V lost 6 bases and J 6 bases, leaving 11 bases between the germline ends. CDR3 coding DNA: TGTGCCATCAGAGACAGCTACCATGAAAAACTGTTTTTT. It is translated as CAIRDSYHEKLFF.

In this sample, this clonotype turned up a few times. The rearrangement uses TRBV9 and TRBJ2-5; the match to TRBD2 covers 9 bases. Per germline, CDR1 SGDLS and CDR2 YYNGEE. The CDR3 length is 15 residues. Trimming at V came to 1 base and at J to 4 bases, leaving 5 bases not matched to a gene. This CDR3 is CASSVQAGGSETQYF. Written as DNA, the CDR3 is TGTGCCAGCAGCGTACAAGCGGGGGGTTCAGAGACCCAGTACTTC.

The chain joins TRBV9 to TRBJ2-5; 9 positions agree with TRBD1. Germline CDR1 and CDR2: SGDLS and YYNGEE. CDR3 size: 13 residues. V lost 5 bases, J lost 2 bases, and 1 base stayed unmatched. In DNA form, the CDR3 reads TGTGCCAGCAGGGGGACAGGGCAAGAGACCCAGTACTTC. It specifies CASRGTGQETQYF.

DNA of the CDR3: TGTGCCAGCTCACCTCGGGCAGGGGAAGAGGAGACCCAGTACTTC. Protein: CASSPRAGEEETQYF. The chain uses TRBV18 and TRBJ2-5; possible D gene TRBD1, 6 bases. V was shortened by 3 bases and J by 5 bases, with 16 bases between the two germline ends. Looked up from germline, CDR1 is KGHSH and CDR2 is LQKENI. The CDR3 is 15 amino acids. The entire variable domain, with the rest obtained from reference TRBV18 and TRBJ2-5, is as follows: NAGVMQNPRHLVRRRGQEARLRCSPMKGHSHVYWYRQLPEEGLKFMVYLQKENIIDESGMPKERFSAEFPKEGPSILRIQQVVRGDSAAYFCASSPRAGEEETQYFGPGTRLLVL.

The chain joins TRBV7-8 to TRBJ2-5; 9 bases match TRBD2. CDR1 is SGHVS and CDR2 is FQNEAQ in the germline V gene. The trim removed 1 base at V and 4 bases at J, leaving 7 bases unmatched. The CDR3 runs to 16 residues. CDR3 coding DNA: TGTGCCAGCAGCTTAGAGGGCGGGGGGGCCAGAGAGACCCAGTACTTC. This translates into CASSLEGGGARETQYF.

The table lists this clonotype with a few counts. The V gene is TRBV11-2, the J gene TRBJ2-2; either TRBD1 or TRBD2 may supply D (5 bases each). Trimming removed 6 bases from V and 5 bases from J, with 13 bases in between. The CDR3 has 14 residues. CDR1 is SGHAT and CDR2 is FQNNGV in the germline V gene. The CDR3 region is CASRGPGMTGELFF. Written as DNA, the CDR3 is TGTGCCAGCAGGGGACCAGGGATGACCGGGGAGCTGTTTTTT.

This rearrangement joins TRBV4-3 to TRBJ2-7; 8 nucleotides agree with TRBD1. The CDR3 is 14 amino acids. In germline, CDR1 is LGHNA, CDR2 YSLEER. V trimming: 3 bases; J trimming: 5 bases; junction bases outside the gene matches: 6. CDR3 loop: CASSQRTGYHEQYF. In DNA, the CDR3 is TGCGCCAGCAGCCAGAGGACAGGGTACCACGAGCAGTACTTC.

A few counts support this clonotype. V and J are TRBV20-1 and TRBJ2-5; perhaps D is TRBD1 or TRBD2 (5 bases each). CDR1 is DFQATT, CDR2 SNEGSKA, per germline (reference sequence). The ends were cut back, 1 base at V and 5 bases at J, with 5 bases in the middle. The CDR3 extends over 11 amino acids. The CDR3 DNA sequence: TGCAGTGCTAGAGGGGGGGAGACCCAGTACTTC. This translates into CSARGGETQYF.

This clonotype showed up just a few times. The chain carries TRBV6-5 and TRBJ2-3, with D possibly matching TRBD2 (7 bases). V was shortened by 6 bases and J by 1 base, with 14 bases between the two germline ends. The germline V gene encodes CDR1 MNHEY and CDR2 SVGAGI. The CDR3 has 15 residues. The chain's CDR3 is CASRRGGYGTDTQYF. The CDR3 coding sequence is TGTGCCAGCAGAAGGGGGGGGTACGGCACAGATACGCAGTATTTT.

This sequence joins TRBV4-1 and TRBJ1-5, with 9 bases fitting TRBD1. Looked up from germline, CDR1 is MGHRA and CDR2 is YSYEKL. The CDR3 length is 20 residues. Germline trimming cut 1 base from V and 1 base from J; bases unmatched to any gene: 14. CDR3 DNA: TGCGCCAGCAGCCAAGCCTTACCGGGACAGGGTGTACGGAGCAATCAGCCCCAGCATTTT. It specifies CASSQALPGQGVRSNQPQHF.

This clonotype was seen more than once but under ten times. V is TRBV7-3 and J is TRBJ2-3; D may be TRBD1 or TRBD2 (5 bases each). The V end was cut by 5 bases, the J end by 8 bases, with 11 bases between. Germline loops: CDR1 SGHTA, CDR2 FQGTGA. This CDR3 is 12 amino acids long. The DNA for the CDR3 is TGTGCCAGCAGCGGGACGATAGGTACGCAGTATTTT. Protein sequence: CASSGTIGTQYF.

In its sample, this clonotype was seen a few times. CDR3 sequence: CASSYSLGASYEQYF. CDR3 bases: TGTGCCAGCAGTTACTCGCTGGGAGCCTCCTACGAGCAGTACTTC. The genes are TRBV6-5 and TRBJ2-7; D might be TRBD2 (5 bases). There are 15 residues in the CDR3. Germline lookup yields CDR1 MNHEY and CDR2 SVGAGI. V shed 0 bases and J shed 0 bases, with 9 bases lying between them.

The chain links TRBV2 to TRBJ2-5; TRBD1 might be the D (5 bases). V lost 5 bases to trimming and J lost 4 bases, with 14 bases between them. The CDR3 spans 14 residues. The V gene's germline CDR1 is SNHLY and CDR2 FYNNEI. The CDR3 reads CASSQDSMGETQYF. The CDR3, as DNA: TGTGCCAGCAGTCAAGACAGCATGGGAGAGACCCAGTACTTC.

This rearrangement joins TRBV7-2 to TRBJ2-4; D could derive from TRBD1 or TRBD2 (6 bases each). V was trimmed by 4 bases and J by 6 bases, leaving 16 bases between them. The germline V gene has CDR1 SGHTA and CDR2 FQGNSA. This CDR3 has 15 amino acids. CDR3 sequence reads: CASSSDGGPGNIQYF. DNA for the CDR3: TGTGCCAGCAGCTCGGATGGGGGGCCGGGAAACATTCAGTACTTC.

This clonotype was recorded at least ten times. The rearrangement links TRBV7-2 to TRBJ2-1; tentative D call: TRBD2 (6 bases). The CDR3 totals 13 residues. Per the germline V gene, CDR1 is SGHTA and CDR2 is FQGNSA. Deletions cut 1 base from V and 14 bases from J, with 15 bases between. The CDR3 DNA reads TGTGCCAGCAGCTTAGGCGGGACCGAGGTTAAGTTCTTC. This gives the protein CASSLGGTEVKFF.

This clonotype has a handful of counts. The chain has TRBV2 and TRBJ2-7; tentatively, D is TRBD1 (6 bases). Trimming left V 5 bases short and J 3 bases short, with 8 bases between. CDR3 length equals 12 residues. CDR1 and CDR2 from the germline V gene are SNHLY and FYNNEI. The CDR3 protein is CASSRDNYEQYV. Written as DNA, the CDR3 is TGTGCCAGCAGTCGGGACAACTACGAGCAGTACGTC.

V gene TRBV10-3 combines with J gene TRBJ2-1; possible D gene TRBD1, 6 bases. V lost 3 bases and J lost 10, with 16 bases in between. The CDR3 sequence is 14 residues long. CDR1 and CDR2 from the germline V gene are ENHRY and SYGVKD. The CDR3 here is CAISDSTGTLEQFF. The CDR3 nucleotides read TGTGCCATCAGTGACTCGACAGGAACCCTAGAGCAGTTCTTC.

Ten or more counts support this clonotype. This sequence joins TRBV5-1 and TRBJ2-7; 11 bases are a match to TRBD2. Germline V gene sequence: CDR1 SGHRS, CDR2 YFSETQ. The CDR3 spans 15 residues. Trimming at V came to 0 bases and at J to 3 bases, leaving 2 bases not matched to a gene. This chain's CDR3 is CASSLALAGGYEQYF. CDR3 coding DNA: TGCGCCAGCAGCTTGGCCCTAGCGGGGGGCTACGAGCAGTACTTC.

This clonotype was picked up many times. The chain recombines TRBV6-2 or TRBV6-3 with TRBJ2-1, with D possibly matching TRBD1 (7 bases). The CDR3 spans 16 residues. The V gene lost 2 bases and the J gene lost 2 bases, with 13 bases spanning the gap. Germline CDR1 is MNHEY and CDR2 is SVGEGT. The CDR3 loop reads CASSYGAGGPYNEQFF. In DNA form, the CDR3 reads TGTGCCAGCAGTTACGGTGCAGGGGGGCCCTACAATGAGCAGTTCTTC.

The table lists this clonotype with a few counts. This chain links TRBV12-3 or TRBV12-4 with TRBJ2-5, with D unclear. V was cut by 4 bases and J by 9 bases, with 12 bases left in between. This CDR3 is built from 12 residues. The CDR3 DNA follows: TGTGCCAGCAGTTCCCCCCCCGGGCCCCAGTACTTC. This codes for CASSSPPGPQYF.

The chain employs TRBV5-6 and TRBJ2-5; maybe TRBD1 (5 bases). V was pared by 3 bases and J by 1 base, with 13 bases between. This CDR3 has 15 residues. Germline V gene sequence: CDR1 SGHDT, CDR2 YYEEEE. CDR3 amino acids: CASSYRQILQETQYF. In nucleotides, the CDR3 is TGTGCCAGCAGCTACCGACAGATACTCCAAGAGACCCAGTACTTC.

The chain has TRBV27 and TRBJ2-2; D is possibly TRBD2 (7 bases). The germline gives CDR1 MNHEY, CDR2 SMNVEV (reference sequence). The CDR3 extends over 16 amino acids. V lost 1 base to trimming and J lost 3 bases, with 12 bases between them. Here the CDR3 reads CASSLLGGPDTGELFF. In nucleotides, the CDR3 is TGTGCCAGCAGTTTATTGGGGGGGCCGGACACCGGGGAGCTGTTTTTT.

This chain connects TRBV7-8 to TRBJ1-6; 7 nucleotides align to TRBD1. The trim removed 4 bases at V and 2 bases at J, leaving 5 bases unmatched. The CDR3 is made up of 16 amino acids. The germline CDR1 and CDR2 sequences are SGHVS and FQNEAQ. CDR3 residues: CASSSRQGAYNSPLHF. CDR3 DNA: TGTGCCAGCAGCTCCCGACAGGGCGCCTATAATTCACCCCTCCACTTT. Complete variable domain (other parts from reference TRBV7-8 and TRBJ1-6): GAGVSQSPRYKVAKRGQDVALRCDPISGHVSLFWYQQALGQGPEFLTYFQNEAQLDKSGLPSDRFFAERPEGSVSTLKIQRTQQEDSAVYLCASSSRQGAYNSPLHFGNGTRLTVT.

This clonotype was detected a few times. The chain carries TRBV7-7 and TRBJ2-7; 10 nucleotides line up with TRBD1. This CDR3 has 15 amino acids. Looked up from germline, CDR1 is SSHAT and CDR2 is FNYEAQ (reference sequence). V shed 2 bases, J shed 4 bases, and the junction held 5 bases outside the gene matches. The CDR3 spells CASSLRQGASYEQYF. CDR3 nucleotides: TGTGCCAGCAGCTTAAGACAGGGGGCCTCTTACGAGCAGTACTTC. Using reference TRBV7-7 and TRBJ2-7 for the parts outside the CDR3, the full variable domain is GAGVSQSPRYKVTKRGQDVTLRCDPISSHATLYWYQQALGQGPEFLTYFNYEAQPDKSGLPSDRFSAERPEGSISTLTIQRTEQRDSAMYRCASSLRQGASYEQYFGPGTRLTVT.

The rearrangement uses TRBV12-3 or TRBV12-4 and TRBJ2-5, with 7 bases lining up with TRBD2. The CDR3 is made up of 14 amino acids. The junction had 4 bases not matched to a gene; V was cut back by 3 bases and J by 3 bases. The CDR3 region has the DNA TGTGCCAGCAGTTTCGCCCTAGCGGAAGAGACCCAGTACTTC. Its protein is CASSFALAEETQYF.

The chain has TRBV5-1 and TRBJ2-2; 8 positions agree with TRBD1. The trim removed 0 bases at V and 5 bases at J, leaving 6 bases unmatched. Germline V lookup: CDR1 SGHRS, CDR2 YFSETQ. The CDR3 totals 16 residues. The CDR3 DNA follows: TGCGCCAGCAGCTTGGGTGGACAGGGTTGGACCGGGGAGCTGTTTTTT. Translating it yields CASSLGGQGWTGELFF.